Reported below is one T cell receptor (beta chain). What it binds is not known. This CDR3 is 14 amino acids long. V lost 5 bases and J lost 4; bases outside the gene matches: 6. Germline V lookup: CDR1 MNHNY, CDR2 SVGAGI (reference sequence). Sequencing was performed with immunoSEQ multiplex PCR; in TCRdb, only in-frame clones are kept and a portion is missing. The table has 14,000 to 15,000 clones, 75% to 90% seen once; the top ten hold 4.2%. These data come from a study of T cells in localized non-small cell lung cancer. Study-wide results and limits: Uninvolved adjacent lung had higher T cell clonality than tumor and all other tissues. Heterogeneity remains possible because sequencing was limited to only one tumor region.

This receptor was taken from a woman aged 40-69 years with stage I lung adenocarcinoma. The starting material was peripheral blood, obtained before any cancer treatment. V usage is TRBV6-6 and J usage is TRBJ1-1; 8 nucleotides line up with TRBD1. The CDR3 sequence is CASSAQGGGTEAFF. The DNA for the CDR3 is TGTGCCAGCAGTGCACAGGGGGGAGGCACTGAAGCTTTCTTT.